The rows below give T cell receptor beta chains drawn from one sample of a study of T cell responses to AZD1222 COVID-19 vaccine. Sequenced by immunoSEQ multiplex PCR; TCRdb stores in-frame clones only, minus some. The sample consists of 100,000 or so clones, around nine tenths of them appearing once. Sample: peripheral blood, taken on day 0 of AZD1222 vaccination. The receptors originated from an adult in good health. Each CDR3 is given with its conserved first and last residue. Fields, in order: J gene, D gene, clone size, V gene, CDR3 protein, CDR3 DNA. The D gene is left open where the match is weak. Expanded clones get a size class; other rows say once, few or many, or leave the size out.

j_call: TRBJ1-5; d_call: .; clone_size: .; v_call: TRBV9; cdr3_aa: CASSLSVDQPQHF; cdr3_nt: TGTGCCAGCAGCCTCTCGGTTGATCAGCCCCAGCATTTT
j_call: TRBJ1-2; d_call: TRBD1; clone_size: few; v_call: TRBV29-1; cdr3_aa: CSIRGTGGHANYGYTF; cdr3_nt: TGCAGCATCCGAGGGACAGGGGGCCACGCTAACTATGGCTACACCTTC
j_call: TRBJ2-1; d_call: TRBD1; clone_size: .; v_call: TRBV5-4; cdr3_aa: CASSLNRVTGRLVPYNEQFF; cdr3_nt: TGTGCCAGCAGCTTAAACCGGGTGACAGGGCGCCTAGTCCCGTACAATGAGCAGTTCTTC
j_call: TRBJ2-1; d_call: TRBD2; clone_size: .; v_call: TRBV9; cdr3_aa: CASSVGGGQVTEQFF; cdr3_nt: TGTGCCAGCAGCGTAGGCGGGGGGCAAGTTACTGAGCAGTTCTTC
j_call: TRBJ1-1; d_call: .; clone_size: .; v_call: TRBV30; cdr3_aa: CAWSVTRGTEAFF; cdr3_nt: TGTGCCTGGAGTGTAACAAGGGGCACTGAAGCTTTCTTT
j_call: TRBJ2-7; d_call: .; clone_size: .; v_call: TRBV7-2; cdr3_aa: CASSVGLGRSYEQYF; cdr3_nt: TGTGCCAGCAGCGTAGGACTGGGCCGGTCCTACGAGCAGTACTTC
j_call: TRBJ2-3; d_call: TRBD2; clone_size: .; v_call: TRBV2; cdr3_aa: CASSVSGVGGDTQYF; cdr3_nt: TGTGCCAGCAGTGTGAGCGGGGTGGGGGGAGATACGCAGTATTTT
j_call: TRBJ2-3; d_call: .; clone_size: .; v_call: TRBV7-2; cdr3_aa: CASSFGGATDTQYF; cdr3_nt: TGTGCCAGCAGCTTCGGTGGCGCCACAGATACGCAGTATTTT
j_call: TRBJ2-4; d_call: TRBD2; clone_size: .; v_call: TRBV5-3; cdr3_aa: CARSKGTSGGHGAKNIQYF; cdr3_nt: TGTGCCAGAAGCAAAGGGACTAGCGGGGGCCACGGGGCCAAAAACATTCAGTACTTC
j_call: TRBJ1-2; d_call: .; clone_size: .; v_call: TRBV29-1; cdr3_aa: CSALGPNYGYTF; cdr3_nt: TGCAGCGCCCTTGGACCCAACTATGGCTACACCTTC
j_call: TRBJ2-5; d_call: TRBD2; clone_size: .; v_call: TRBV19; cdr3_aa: CASSPHVAGGQETQYF; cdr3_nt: TGTGCCAGTAGTCCTCATGTGGCGGGGGGACAAGAGACCCAGTACTTC
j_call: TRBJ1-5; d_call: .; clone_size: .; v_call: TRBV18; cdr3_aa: CASSPQGVGQPQHF; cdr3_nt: TGTGCCAGCTCCCCTCAAGGGGTAGGACAGCCCCAGCATTTT
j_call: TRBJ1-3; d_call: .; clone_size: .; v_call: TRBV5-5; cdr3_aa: CASSQTNSGNTIYF; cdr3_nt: TGTGCCAGCAGCCAAACAAACTCTGGAAACACCATATATTTT
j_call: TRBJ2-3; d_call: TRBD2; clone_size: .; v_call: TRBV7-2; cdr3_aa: CASSLGLAGPDTQYF; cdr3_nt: TGTGCCAGCAGCTTAGGTCTAGCGGGGCCAGATACGCAGTATTTT
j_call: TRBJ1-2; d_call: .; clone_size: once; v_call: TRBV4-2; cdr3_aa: CASSEESRTAYGYTF; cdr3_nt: TGTGCCAGCAGCGAAGAATCAAGGACGGCCTATGGCTACACCTTC
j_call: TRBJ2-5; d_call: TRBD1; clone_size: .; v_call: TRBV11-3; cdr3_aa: CASSLDGTGEETQYF; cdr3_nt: TGTGCCAGCAGCTTAGACGGGACAGGGGAAGAGACCCAGTACTTC
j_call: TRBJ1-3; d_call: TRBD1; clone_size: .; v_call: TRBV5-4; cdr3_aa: CASGDRSSGNTIYF; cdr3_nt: TGTGCCAGCGGGGACAGGAGCTCTGGAAACACCATATATTTT